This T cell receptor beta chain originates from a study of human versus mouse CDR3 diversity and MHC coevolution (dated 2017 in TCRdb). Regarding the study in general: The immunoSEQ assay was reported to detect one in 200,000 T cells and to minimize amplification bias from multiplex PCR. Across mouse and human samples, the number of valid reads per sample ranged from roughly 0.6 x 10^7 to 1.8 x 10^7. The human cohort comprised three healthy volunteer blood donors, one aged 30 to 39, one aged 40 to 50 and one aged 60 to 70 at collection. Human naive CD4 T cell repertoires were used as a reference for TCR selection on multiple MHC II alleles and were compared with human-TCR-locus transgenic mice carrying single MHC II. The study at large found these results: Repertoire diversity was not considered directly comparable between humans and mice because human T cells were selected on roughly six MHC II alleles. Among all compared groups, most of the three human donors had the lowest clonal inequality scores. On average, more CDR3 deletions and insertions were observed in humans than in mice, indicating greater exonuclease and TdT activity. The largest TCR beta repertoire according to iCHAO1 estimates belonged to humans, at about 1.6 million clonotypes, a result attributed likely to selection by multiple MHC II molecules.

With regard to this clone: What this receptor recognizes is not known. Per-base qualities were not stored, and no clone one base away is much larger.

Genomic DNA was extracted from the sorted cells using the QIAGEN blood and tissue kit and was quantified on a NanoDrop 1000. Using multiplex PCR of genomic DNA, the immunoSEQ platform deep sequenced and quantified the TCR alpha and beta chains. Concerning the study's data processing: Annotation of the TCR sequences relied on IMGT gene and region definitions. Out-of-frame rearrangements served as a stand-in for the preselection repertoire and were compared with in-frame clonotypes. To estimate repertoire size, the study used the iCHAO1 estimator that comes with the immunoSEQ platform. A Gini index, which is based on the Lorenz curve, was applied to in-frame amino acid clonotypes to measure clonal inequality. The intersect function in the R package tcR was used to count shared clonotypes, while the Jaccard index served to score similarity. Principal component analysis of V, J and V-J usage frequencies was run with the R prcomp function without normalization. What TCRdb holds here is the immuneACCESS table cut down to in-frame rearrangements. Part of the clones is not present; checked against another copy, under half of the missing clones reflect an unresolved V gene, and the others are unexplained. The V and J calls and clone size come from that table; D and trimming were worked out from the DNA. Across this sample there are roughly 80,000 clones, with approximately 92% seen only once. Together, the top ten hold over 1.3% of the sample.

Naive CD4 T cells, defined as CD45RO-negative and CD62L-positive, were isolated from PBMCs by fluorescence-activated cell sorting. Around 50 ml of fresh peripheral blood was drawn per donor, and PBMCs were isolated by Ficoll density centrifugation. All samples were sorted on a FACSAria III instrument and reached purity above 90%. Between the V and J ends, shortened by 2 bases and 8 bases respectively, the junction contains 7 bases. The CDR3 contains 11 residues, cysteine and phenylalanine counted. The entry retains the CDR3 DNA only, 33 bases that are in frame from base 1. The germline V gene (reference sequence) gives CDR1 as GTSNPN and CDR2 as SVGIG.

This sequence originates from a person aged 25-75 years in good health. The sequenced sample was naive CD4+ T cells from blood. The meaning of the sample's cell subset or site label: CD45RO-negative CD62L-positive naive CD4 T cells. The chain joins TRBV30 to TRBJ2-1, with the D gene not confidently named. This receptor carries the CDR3 CAWSQYDEQFF. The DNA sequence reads TGTGCCTGGAGTCAGTACGATGAGCAGTTCTTC.